This note documents a single TCR beta chain sequence. Each participant's cohort was designated according to participant-reported clinical history. Donors in Cohort 3 who had recovered were those with two negative PCRs, healthcare professional clearance, or resolution of their symptoms. This CDR3 comprises 13 residues. The V segment lost 1 base and the J segment 6 bases; nucleotides outside the gene matches: 2. Germline V lookup: CDR1 SGDLS, CDR2 YYNGEE. The data are from a study of blood T cell repertoires in COVID-19. Study information: Sources were T cells, B-cell-depleted T cells, or PBMCs; the material itself was cDNA or gDNA.

Per the original data handling: From reference gene primer amplification, estimates of nucleated cell counts were derived. This table comes from immunoSEQ multiplex PCR, and its TCRdb copy is limited to in-frame clones, with some not included. The D gene and trimming were derived from the DNA, and the V and J assignments and clone size from that table. The sample holds some 160,000 clones, approximately 86% seen once. This sequence joins TRBV9 and TRBJ2-7; 9 bases map to TRBD2. The specimen was PBMCs or T cells enriched from blood (not recorded which). This clonotype was sampled from a middle-aged woman who had recovered from COVID-19. This chain's CDR3 is CASSVSSGGEQYF. The CDR3, as DNA: TGTGCCAGCAGCGTAAGTAGCGGGGGCGAGCAGTACTTC.